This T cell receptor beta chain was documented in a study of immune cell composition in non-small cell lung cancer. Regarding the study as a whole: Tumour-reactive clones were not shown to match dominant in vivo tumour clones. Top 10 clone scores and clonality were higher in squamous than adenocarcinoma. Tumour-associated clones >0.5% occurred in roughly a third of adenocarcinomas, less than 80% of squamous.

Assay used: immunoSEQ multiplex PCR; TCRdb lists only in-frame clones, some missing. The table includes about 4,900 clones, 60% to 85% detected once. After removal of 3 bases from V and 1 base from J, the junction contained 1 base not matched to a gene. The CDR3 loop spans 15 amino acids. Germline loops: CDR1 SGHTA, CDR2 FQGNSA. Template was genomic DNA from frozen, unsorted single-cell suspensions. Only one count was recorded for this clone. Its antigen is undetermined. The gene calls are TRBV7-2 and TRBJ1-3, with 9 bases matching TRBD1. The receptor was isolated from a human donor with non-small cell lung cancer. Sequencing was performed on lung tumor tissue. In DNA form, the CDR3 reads TGTGCCAGCAGCTTGGGGACAGGGTCTGGAAACACCATATATTTT. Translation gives CASSLGTGSGNTIYF.